What follows are 28 T cell receptor beta chains derived from one specimen sequenced in a study of blood T cells in healthy people across ages. Sample-barcoded 5' priming and a J-beta primer mix drove a second PCR of roughly 7 to 11 cycles. MiXCR, run by TCRdb on the 5' RACE reads, gives a single entry per CDR3 protein. Of 800,000 to 950,000 distinct CDR3 sequences in the sample, around 36% are singletons; the top ten hold roughly 13%. What was sequenced was blood. The origin of the receptors is a young man in good health.

To note about this clonotype: A read error may produce the germline difference seen at one junction end. The V call is TRBV4-1, the J call TRBJ1-6, with D tentatively TRBD1 (5 bases). This CDR3 has 16 residues. Germline loops: CDR1 MGHRA, CDR2 YSYEKL. The CDR3, as DNA: TGCGCCGGCAGCCAAGAAGGGGACTCCTATAATTCACCCCTCCACTTT. Its translation: CAGSQEGDSYNSPLHF.

The rearrangement joins TRBV6-1 to TRBJ2-4; no firm D call. Looked up from germline, CDR1 is MNHNS and CDR2 is SASEGT. The CDR3 runs to 13 residues. Trimming took 2 bases from V and 13 from J, leaving 15 bases between them. The CDR3 DNA reads TGTGCCAGCAGTGAACAATCGAGGCACGGGCAGTACTTC. It encodes CASSEQSRHGQYF.

This clonotype has more than one count but fewer than ten. The chain links TRBV18 to TRBJ2-5, with 9 bases lining up with TRBD1. The CDR3 is made up of 14 amino acids. V shed 6 bases and J 5 bases; nucleotides not matched to a gene: 7. Germline loops: CDR1 KGHSH, CDR2 LQKENI. As DNA, the CDR3 is TGTGCCAGCTCCCCGGGACAGGGTTCGGAGACCCAGTACTTC. Amino acid sequence: CASSPGQGSETQYF.

V and J are TRBV28 and TRBJ2-5; TRBD2 agrees at 7 bases. Germline values: CDR1 MDHEN, CDR2 SYDVKM. V dropped 6 bases and J dropped 11; count of bases not matched to a gene: 15. The CDR3 loop spans 14 amino acids. The CDR3 is CASSLSRGYNEQYF. For the CDR3, the DNA is TGTGCCAGCAGCCTCTCGCGGGGGTATAATGAGCAGTACTTC.

The chain employs TRBV10-3 and TRBJ2-5; no clear D gene. This CDR3 is built from 15 residues. The V end lost 0 bases, the J end lost 2 bases, and 10 bases lay between the germline ends. Germline values: CDR1 ENHRY, CDR2 SYGVKD. The CDR3 region is CAISESWQEQETQYF. CDR3 sequence (DNA): TGTGCCATCAGTGAGTCGTGGCAGGAACAAGAGACCCAGTACTTC.

This clonotype was recorded a few times. The rearrangement uses TRBV4-2 and TRBJ2-2; 13 bases fit TRBD2. The V segment lost 1 base and the J segment 5 bases; nucleotides outside the gene matches: 7. The CDR3 runs to 18 residues. Germline V gene sequence: CDR1 LGHNA, CDR2 YNFKEQ. CDR3 sequence: CASSQVILAGGVTGELFF. CDR3 bases: TGTGCCAGCAGCCAAGTAATACTAGCGGGGGGGGTAACCGGGGAGCTGTTTTTT.

The chain links TRBV29-1 to TRBJ2-1; 11 bases map to TRBD1. There are 14 residues in the CDR3. Germline CDR1 is SQVTM and CDR2 is ANQGSEA. With V trimmed by 4 bases and J by 7 bases, 6 bases remained unmatched. In DNA, the CDR3 is TGCAGCGTTGGGAAAGGACAGGGGGCGAATGAGCAGTTCTTC. As protein: CSVGKGQGANEQFF.

This clonotype was counted between two and nine times. The chain combines TRBV7-2 with TRBJ1-5; 8 nucleotides align to TRBD1. The V gene's germline CDR1 is SGHTA and CDR2 FQGNSA. CDR3 length: 15 amino acids. V shed 5 bases, J shed 4 bases, and the junction held 7 bases outside the gene matches. The CDR3 nucleotides are TGTGCCAGCAGCCCCGGGACAGGACCGAATCAGCCCCAGCATTTT. Translation: CASSPGTGPNQPQHF. The full variable domain, in which reference TRBV7-2 and TRBJ1-5 provide the parts outside the CDR3, is GAGVSQSPSNKVTEKGKDVELRCDPISGHTALYWYRQSLGQGLEFLIYFQGNSAPDKSGLPSDRFSAERTGGSVSTLTIQRTQQEDSAVYLCASSPGTGPNQPQHFGDGTRLSIL.

In its sample, this clonotype was seen once. The chain has TRBV20-1 and TRBJ2-7; no clear D. The CDR3 has 12 residues. With 6 bases removed from V and 1 base from J, the gap between germline ends came to 10 bases. Germline V gene lookup returns CDR1 DFQATT and CDR2 SNEGSKA (reference sequence). CDR3 region: CSAADFSYEQYF. The CDR3 DNA reads TGCAGTGCCGCAGACTTTTCCTACGAGCAGTACTTC.

This clonotype appeared a few times. The chain recombines TRBV7-9 with TRBJ1-1; D perhaps matches TRBD1 (5 bases). The CDR3 is 13 residues long. Trimming stripped 3 bases from V and 4 bases from J, with 9 bases between. Germline CDR1 reads SEHNR; CDR2 reads FQNEAQ (reference sequence). In DNA, the CDR3 is TGTGCCAGCAGCTTCCAGGGTCCCACTGAAGCTTTCTTT. The encoded protein is CASSFQGPTEAFF.

Regarding this clonotype: Compared with germline, one end of the junction differs, possibly owing to a read error. The V gene is TRBV13, the J gene TRBJ2-7, with TRBD1 matching over 8 bases. The CDR3 is made up of 15 amino acids. Germline CDR1 PRHDT, CDR2 FYEKMQ (reference sequence). CDR3 DNA: TGTGCCGGCAGCTTACCCCGGACAGGGATGTACGAGCAGTACTTC. It yields the protein CAGSLPRTGMYEQYF.

The sample holds a few counts of this clonotype. V is TRBV27 and J is TRBJ2-7, with 10 bases identical to TRBD1. Germline CDR1 MNHEY, CDR2 SMNVEV (reference sequence). With V trimmed by 5 bases and J by 6 bases, 4 bases remained unmatched. This CDR3 spans 13 amino acids. The CDR3 region is CASSAGDRGEQYF. The CDR3 bases are TGTGCCAGCAGTGCGGGGGACAGGGGCGAGCAGTACTTC.

V is TRBV12-3 or TRBV12-4 and J is TRBJ1-5, with a tentative D call TRBD1 (6 bases). Trimming shortened V by 3 bases and J by 0 bases, and 15 bases separated the two germline ends. There are 17 residues in the CDR3. Written as DNA, the CDR3 is TGTGCCAGCAGTTTCTGGGGGGGCGGGTATAGCAATCAGCCCCAGCATTTT. Translation gives CASSFWGGGYSNQPQHF.

The CDR3 DNA is TGTGCCAGCAGCGTAGTCAGGGGACACACAGATACGCAGTATTTT. It encodes CASSVVRGHTDTQYF. This chain joins TRBV9 and TRBJ2-3; possibly TRBD1 for D (6 bases). Germline CDR1 is SGDLS and CDR2 is YYNGEE. Trimming left V 0 bases short and J 2 bases short, with 10 bases between. This CDR3 has 15 amino acids.

CDR3 sequence (DNA): TGTGCCAGCAGCCCCCCACGGGGGGTTAATGAAGCTTTCTTT. As protein: CASSPPRGVNEAFF. The chain uses TRBV7-9 and TRBJ1-1, with D possibly matching TRBD1 (5 bases). With 5 bases removed from V and 7 bases from J, the gap between germline ends came to 17 bases. The germline gives CDR1 SEHNR, CDR2 FQNEAQ (reference sequence). The CDR3 extends over 14 amino acids.

The rearrangement links TRBV12-3 or TRBV12-4 to TRBJ1-2, with D tentatively TRBD1 (6 bases). The CDR3 runs 14 residues. Between the trimmed V and J ends, which lost 0 bases and 4 bases, there was a span of 9 bases. CDR3 loop: CASSLADRPYGYTF. The CDR3 DNA sequence: TGTGCCAGCAGTTTAGCGGACAGACCCTATGGCTACACCTTC.

This clonotype was seen a handful of times. The chain joins TRBV15 to TRBJ2-4; 8 positions agree with TRBD1. The trim removed 1 base at V and 2 bases at J, leaving 10 bases unmatched. CDR1 and CDR2 from the germline V gene are LNHNV and YYDKDF (reference sequence). The CDR3 extends over 18 amino acids. The CDR3 is CATSRVGRTGISKNIQYF. For the CDR3, the DNA is TGTGCCACCAGCAGAGTAGGGAGGACAGGGATATCCAAAAACATTCAGTACTTC.

The chain couples TRBV2 to TRBJ2-5; TRBD1 aligns across 7 bases. Losses at the gene ends were 6 bases for V and 1 base for J; bases not matched to a gene: 2. The germline V gene encodes CDR1 SNHLY and CDR2 FYNNEI. This CDR3 has 13 residues. The CDR3 loop is CASRGQFQETQYF. The CDR3 bases are TGTGCCAGCAGGGGACAGTTCCAAGAGACCCAGTACTTC.

Only a few counts were recorded for this clonotype. The rearrangement uses TRBV7-3 and TRBJ2-1; D gene ambiguous. V shed 2 bases and J shed 8 bases, with 7 bases lying between them. This CDR3 contains 12 residues. Germline V gives CDR1 SGHTA, CDR2 FQGTGA. The CDR3 DNA is TGTGCCAGCAGCTTATACGGCGATGAGCAGTTCTTC. This codes for CASSLYGDEQFF.

This clonotype has just a few counts. The V call is TRBV20-1, the J call TRBJ2-7; D gene ambiguous. CDR3 length: 16 amino acids. V dropped 0 bases and J dropped 0 bases, with 15 bases sitting between them. Germline V CDR1 and CDR2: DFQATT, SNEGSKA (reference sequence). The CDR3 nucleotides read TGCAGTGCTAGAGATCTTGGGTCTGTGAGCTCCTACGAGCAGTACTTC. This codes for CSARDLGSVSSYEQYF.

This clonotype was detected many times. The chain employs TRBV7-8 and TRBJ1-2; unclear D gene. V gave up 3 bases and J gave up 1 base, with 9 bases separating them. CDR3 length: 14 residues. Germline V gives CDR1 SGHVS, CDR2 FQNEAQ. As DNA, the CDR3 is TGTGCCAGCAGCTTGGAGGGCCTTAACTATGGCTACACCTTC. It codes for CASSLEGLNYGYTF.

This clonotype appeared many times. The chain uses TRBV20-1 and TRBJ1-2; D ambiguous. The CDR3 consists of 13 residues. V dropped 6 bases and J dropped 0 bases, with 11 bases sitting between them. The germline CDR1 and CDR2 sequences are DFQATT and SNEGSKA (reference sequence). The CDR3, as DNA: TGCAGTGCCAAGGAGACCACTAACTATGGCTACACCTTC. This encodes CSAKETTNYGYTF.

V gene TRBV5-6 combines with J gene TRBJ2-7; a weak D match, TRBD1 (6 bases). With 3 bases removed from V and 9 bases from J, the gap between germline ends came to 19 bases. From germline, CDR1 is SGHDT and CDR2 YYEEEE. The CDR3 extends over 14 amino acids. Here the CDR3 DNA reads TGTGCCAGCAGCTCGAATCGAGACAGGTCTGCGCAGTACTTC. It encodes CASSSNRDRSAQYF.

This clonotype turned up a few times. V usage is TRBV14 and J usage is TRBJ1-6; no clear D. Germline V gene data show CDR1 as SGHDN and CDR2 as FVKESK. CDR3 length equals 16 residues. V gave up 2 bases and J gave up 3 bases, with 11 bases separating them. DNA of the CDR3: TGTGCCAGCAGCCAAAAAGAACCTCTCTATAATTCACCCCTCCACTTT. It codes for CASSQKEPLYNSPLHF. The whole variable domain, filled in from reference TRBV14 and TRBJ1-6, reads EAGVTQFPSHSVIEKGQTVTLRCDPISGHDNLYWYRRVMGKEIKFLLHFVKESKQDESGMPNNRFLAERTGGTYSTLKVQPAELEDSGVYFCASSQKEPLYNSPLHFGNGTRLTVT.

This clonotype was recorded a few times. V gene TRBV6-1 combines with J gene TRBJ1-1; 8 bases line up with TRBD1. The V and J ends lost 7 bases and 5 bases, in that order; junction bases with no gene match: 9. The CDR3 has 14 amino acids. Looked up from germline, CDR1 is MNHNS and CDR2 is SASEGT. In DNA, the CDR3 is TGTGCCAGCACTAGGACAGGGAGAGAAACTGAAGCTTTCTTT. Amino acid sequence: CASTRTGRETEAFF.

J is TRBJ2-2 and V is TRBV20-1; D gene ambiguous. Deletions cut 1 base from V and 4 bases from J, with 13 bases between. Germline V gene lookup returns CDR1 DFQATT and CDR2 SNEGSKA (reference sequence). This CDR3 is built from 15 residues. CDR3 amino acids: CSARVGLVGTGELFF. CDR3 nucleotide sequence: TGCAGTGCTAGAGTAGGCCTAGTGGGCACCGGGGAGCTGTTTTTT.

This sequence joins TRBV19 and TRBJ2-1, with a possible D match to TRBD1 (5 bases). The ends were cut back, 7 bases at V and 5 bases at J, with 15 bases in the middle. The germline V gene encodes CDR1 LNHDA and CDR2 SQIVND (reference sequence). The CDR3 loop spans 14 amino acids. CDR3 DNA: TGTGCCAGTACCCTGACAGCCGGCAACAATGAGCAGTTCTTC. Translation: CASTLTAGNNEQFF.

This clonotype has ten or more counts. V and J are TRBV29-1 and TRBJ2-1, with D hard to call. TRBJ2-7 matches the DNA end more closely, so the J call is doubtful. The CDR3 has 11 amino acids. Germline V gene sequence: CDR1 SQVTM, CDR2 ANQGSEA. The CDR3 nucleotides read TGCAGCGTTTGGCTCTACAATGAGCAGTACTTC. This gives the protein CSVWLYNEQYF.